This T cell receptor beta chain came from a study of T-cell reconstitution after alpha-beta-depleted transplantation in children. Study-wide points: Surviving thymic progenitors and recipient T cells were the source of high TCRbeta diversity at day 60 in some patients. Newly produced T cells mostly accounted for T-cell counts and diversity one year post-transplant. Alpha-beta T cells about two months after transplant reportedly derived from several hundred expanded graft clones.

Losses at the gene ends were 7 bases for V and 6 bases for J; bases not matched to a gene: 10. The CDR3 is 15 residues long. The V gene's germline CDR1 is LNHDA and CDR2 SQIVND (reference sequence). Unique molecular identifiers were used to barcode this TCRbeta library. From the PCR reads, TCRdb called clonotypes with MiXCR, one entry per CDR3 protein. The sample holds fewer than 550,000 distinct CDR3 sequences, approximately 10% seen once. This clonotype turned up a few times. Its cognate antigen is unknown. Sequences were derived from PBMCs, mostly from graft donor cells, sampled 180 days after TCRalphabeta/CD19-depleted stem cell transplant. The chain has TRBV19 and TRBJ2-1, with 9 bases matching TRBD1. The sequence was collected from a female patient under 10 years old who had a stem cell transplant for aplastic anemia, so the T cells may come from the graft donor. For the CDR3, the DNA is TGTGCCAGTACTTTTGGGACAGGGAGGGCCAATGAGCAGTTCTTC. This sequence encodes CASTFGTGRANEQFF.